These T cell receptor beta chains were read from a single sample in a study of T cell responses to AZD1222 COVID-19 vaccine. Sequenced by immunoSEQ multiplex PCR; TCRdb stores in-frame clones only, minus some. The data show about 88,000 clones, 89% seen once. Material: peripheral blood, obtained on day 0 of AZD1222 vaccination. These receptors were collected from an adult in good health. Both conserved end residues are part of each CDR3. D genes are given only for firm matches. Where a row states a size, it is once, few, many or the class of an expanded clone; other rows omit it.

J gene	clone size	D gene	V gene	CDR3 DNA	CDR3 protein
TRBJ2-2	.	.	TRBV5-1	TGCGCCAGCAGGCCGGACAGCACCGGGGAGCTGTTTTTT	CASRPDSTGELFF
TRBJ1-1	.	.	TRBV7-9	TGTGCCAGCAGCACCGGGCCGAACACTGAAGCTTTCTTT	CASSTGPNTEAFF
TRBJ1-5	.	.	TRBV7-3	TGTGCCAGCAGCTTAGACAGGAATCAGCCCCAGCATTTT	CASSLDRNQPQHF
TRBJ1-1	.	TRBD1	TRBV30	TGTGCCTGGAGTACCGGACAGGGGGCGGGTACTGAAGCTTTCTTT	CAWSTGQGAGTEAFF
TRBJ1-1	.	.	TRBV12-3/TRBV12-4	TGTGCCAGCAGTTCTCGGGGCACTGAAGCTTTCTTT	CASSSRGTEAFF
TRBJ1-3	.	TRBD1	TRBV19	TGTGCCAGTAGCGTGGACAGGGGAGTTGGAAACACCATATATTTT	CASSVDRGVGNTIYF
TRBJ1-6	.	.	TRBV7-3	TGTGCCAGCAGCTTAACGGGGTTCAATAATTCACCCCTCCACTTT	CASSLTGFNNSPLHF
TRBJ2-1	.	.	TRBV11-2	TGTGCCAGCAGCTTATTTGACCCCGATGAGCAGTTCTTC	CASSLFDPDEQFF
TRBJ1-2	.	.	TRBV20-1	TGCAGTGCTGGAAGCTATGGCTACACCTTC	CSAGSYGYTF
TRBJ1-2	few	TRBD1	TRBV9	TGTGCCAGCAGCCCAGCCGGGACAGGGATTGGCTACACCTTC	CASSPAGTGIGYTF
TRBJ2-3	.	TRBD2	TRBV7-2	TGTGCCAGCGCTACTAGCGTAAACACAGATACGCAGTATTTT	CASATSVNTDTQYF